The source of this T cell receptor beta chain is a study of blood T cell repertoires in COVID-19. Background on the study: The United States, Italy and Spain supplied acute and convalescent COVID-19 samples. T cells, B-cell-depleted T cells, or PBMCs provided the cDNA or gDNA that served as material.

Profiled with immunoSEQ multiplex PCR; TCRdb holds only in-frame clones, not every one. Among nearly 350,000 clones listed, over 80% were seen once. The germline gives CDR1 SGHRS, CDR2 YFSETQ. J gave up 3 bases and V 3 bases, and 8 bases lay outside the gene matches. CDR3 length: 15 residues. The gene calls are TRBV5-1 and TRBJ2-5; TRBD2 agrees at 7 bases. The receptor was isolated from a woman aged 45 to 65 with COVID-19, enrolled during active disease. Sequencing was performed on peripheral blood. The CDR3 protein is CASSYGLVTKETQYF. The CDR3 bases are TGCGCCAGCAGCTACGGACTAGTAACCAAAGAGACCCAGTACTTC.